The sample holds a few counts of the clone carrying this T cell receptor beta chain. As yet, its antigen is unknown. This sample stems from a study of T cells in localized non-small cell lung cancer. The CDR3 is made up of 17 amino acids. The germline V gene encodes CDR1 GTSNPN and CDR2 SVGIG (reference sequence). J was trimmed by 3 bases and V by 7 bases; bases with no gene match: 15. Produced via immunoSEQ multiplex PCR; TCRdb's table is partial and in-frame only. The sample has roughly 10,000 clones; over 25% are singletons. Study findings and constraints: Because only a single region of the tumor was sequenced, heterogeneity remains possible. Uninvolved neighboring lung showed the greatest T cell clonality, exceeding tumor.

The source is a man aged 40-75 years with stage I lung adenocarcinoma. Sequenced material: lung tumor tissue, taken before any cancer treatment. The chain links TRBV30 to TRBJ1-4; 9 bases are shared with TRBD1. The CDR3 bases are TGTGCCTTACTCGGGGACAGGGTTAGTAGGTCTAATGAAAAACTGTTTTTT. This translates into CALLGDRVSRSNEKLFF.